Shown below are 15 T cell receptor beta chains from a single sample sequenced in a study of regulatory T cells in long-lasting Graves disease. The authors built TCR beta libraries using iRepertoire HTBI primers and Arm-PCR of CDR3 regions. TCRdb reprocessed the multiplex PCR reads via MiXCR and lists one record per CDR3 protein. Altogether under 700,000 distinct CDR3 sequences are present, approximately 16% being singletons, with the ten largest covering just under 25%. Time point given: newly diagnosed GD, antithyroid drugs for less than 3 months. RNA from PBMCs was the source of the TCR library. These same data were also listed under a study on T cells in Graves' hyperthyroidism and ophthalmopathy.

The sample consisted of peripheral blood mononuclear cells (PBMCs), taken at new diagnosis, from a patient treated with antithyroid drugs. The source is a woman aged 35 to 59 with Graves disease.

This clonotype has more than one count but fewer than ten. The CDR3 loop is CSATSEAFFSNQPQHF. The CDR3 bases are TGCAGTGCCACCTCGGAAGCTTTTTTTAGCAATCAGCCCCAGCATTTT. The V gene is TRBV20-1, the J gene TRBJ1-5, with D unclear. V lost 6 bases and J lost 0, with 18 bases in between. This CDR3 region has 16 residues. Germline CDR1 and CDR2: DFQATT and SNEGSKA (reference sequence).

This clonotype occurred a few times. The rearrangement links TRBV6-1 to TRBJ1-1; the D gene is possibly TRBD1 (6 bases). The CDR3 is 17 residues long. Germline V gene data show CDR1 as MNHNS and CDR2 as SASEGT. Deletions cut 6 bases from V and 4 bases from J, with 24 bases between. The CDR3: CASSGTSGGGTITEAFF. DNA for the CDR3: TGTGCCAGCAGCGGGACTTCTGGAGGGGGGACGATCACTGAAGCTTTCTTT.

This clonotype was recorded at least ten times. The chain recombines TRBV14 with TRBJ1-5, with a possible D match to TRBD1 (6 bases). Germline V gene sequence: CDR1 SGHDN, CDR2 FVKESK. V dropped 3 bases and J dropped 5 bases, with 17 bases sitting between them. This CDR3 has 16 amino acids. The CDR3 is CASSHDPGTTDQPQHF. The CDR3 coding sequence is TGTGCCAGCAGCCATGATCCCGGGACAACAGATCAGCCCCAGCATTTT.

CDR3 amino acids: CASRPRGGAYNEQFF. The CDR3 DNA follows: TGTGCCAGCAGACCCCGGGGGGGCGCTTACAATGAGCAGTTCTTC. This rearrangement joins TRBV2 to TRBJ2-1, with 8 bases matching TRBD2. Germline trimming cut 6 bases from V and 4 bases from J; bases unmatched to any gene: 8. Germline lookup yields CDR1 SNHLY and CDR2 FYNNEI. This CDR3 spans 15 amino acids.

Only a few counts were recorded for this clonotype. This chain joins TRBV27 and TRBJ2-7, with D tentatively TRBD2 (6 bases). V dropped 4 bases and J dropped 2 bases, with 9 bases sitting between them. Germline CDR1 is MNHEY and CDR2 is SMNVEV (reference sequence). The CDR3 sequence is 13 residues long. The CDR3 protein is CASSWGVTYEQYF. The CDR3 region has the DNA TGTGCCAGCAGTTGGGGGGTCACCTACGAGCAGTACTTC.

This clonotype was recorded at least ten times. The CDR3 DNA reads TGTGCTAGTGGTTTGGTTGTGGACAGCCTGAACACTGAAGCTTTCTTT. As protein: CASGLVVDSLNTEAFF. The V and J genes are TRBV12-5 and TRBJ1-1; a possible D gene is TRBD1 (6 bases). The CDR3 consists of 16 residues. Germline V lookup: CDR1 LGHNT, CDR2 FRNRAP. V lost 0 bases and J 0 bases, leaving 11 bases between the germline ends.

The rearrangement uses TRBV20-1 and TRBJ1-5; D is perhaps TRBD1 (5 bases). Trimming removed 6 bases at V and 2 bases at J, with 17 bases between. The germline V gene has CDR1 DFQATT and CDR2 SNEGSKA (reference sequence). There are 15 residues in the CDR3. This CDR3 is CSATVGGSGNQPQHF. The DNA for the CDR3 is TGCAGTGCCACCGTTGGGGGGAGTGGCAATCAGCCCCAGCATTTT.

This clonotype was detected ten times or more. The J gene is TRBJ1-1, the V gene TRBV6-1; D ambiguous. This CDR3 is 11 amino acids long. V dropped 3 bases and J dropped 7 bases, with 6 bases sitting between them. Per germline, CDR1 MNHNS and CDR2 SASEGT. The chain's CDR3 is CASSEVVEAFF. In nucleotides, the CDR3 is TGTGCCAGCAGTGAGGTAGTTGAAGCTTTCTTT.

This clonotype was recorded a few times. The chain employs TRBV18 and TRBJ2-3; no firm D call. The CDR3 is 14 amino acids. V shed 6 bases and J shed 5 bases, with 15 bases lying between them. The V gene's germline CDR1 is KGHSH and CDR2 LQKENI. CDR3 sequence (DNA): TGTGCCAGCTCTCCTCCCTTGGTTGGAGATACGCAGTATTTT. Translated: CASSPPLVGDTQYF.

In this sample, this clonotype turned up a few times. J is TRBJ2-7 and V is TRBV5-1, with 7 bases identical to TRBD1. V gave up 4 bases and J gave up 8 bases; unmatched junction bases: 9. The CDR3 extends over 13 amino acids. Germline lookup yields CDR1 SGHRS and CDR2 YFSETQ. The CDR3 nucleotides are TGCGCCAGCAGCCTCTCTGACAGGGAAAAGCAGTACTTC. This gives the protein CASSLSDREKQYF.

There are many counts of this clonotype. This chain joins TRBV11-3 and TRBJ1-1; 7 bases line up with TRBD1. From germline, CDR1 is SGHNT and CDR2 YENEEA. The CDR3 runs 13 residues. Trimming took 5 bases from V and 3 from J; bases not matched to a gene: 3. In DNA form, the CDR3 reads TGTGCCAGCAGCATCGACAGGGACACTGAAGCTTTCTTT. Translating it yields CASSIDRDTEAFF.

With respect to this clonotype: Being one base from a much bigger clone, this may be a read error. The chain carries TRBV2 and TRBJ1-3; 7 bases are a match to TRBD1. J lost 4 bases, V lost 8 bases, and 5 bases had no gene match. Germline CDR1 reads SNHLY; CDR2 reads FYNNEI. This CDR3 comprises 13 residues. CDR3 bases: TGTGCCAGCGGGGGGACAGCAGGAAACACCATATATTTT. Its protein product is CASGGTAGNTIYF.

The rearrangement uses TRBV19 and TRBJ2-2; D is possibly TRBD1 or TRBD2 (6 bases each). V was trimmed by 8 bases and J by 3 bases, leaving 10 bases between them. CDR3 length equals 13 residues. From germline, CDR1 is LNHDA and CDR2 SQIVND (reference sequence). This CDR3 reads CASGGTYTGELFF. The CDR3 DNA reads TGTGCCAGTGGGGGGACATACACCGGGGAGCTGTTTTTT.

The chain recombines TRBV4-2 with TRBJ1-2, with 8 bases identical to TRBD1. Looked up from germline, CDR1 is LGHNA and CDR2 is YNFKEQ. This CDR3 comprises 15 residues. V was clipped by 4 bases and J by 5 bases; unmatched bases: 9. CDR3 sequence (DNA): TGTGCCAGCAGCCCCGGACAGGGATCCTTTTATGGCTACACCTTC. This translates into CASSPGQGSFYGYTF.

The chain couples TRBV5-1 to TRBJ2-5; no reliable D call. The CDR3 runs to 14 residues. Germline lookup yields CDR1 SGHRS and CDR2 YFSETQ. Trimming removed 5 bases at V and 3 bases at J, with 14 bases between. For the CDR3, the DNA is TGCGCCAGCAGTTGGGGATCAGGAGAAGAGACCCAGTACTTC. It is translated as CASSWGSGEETQYF.